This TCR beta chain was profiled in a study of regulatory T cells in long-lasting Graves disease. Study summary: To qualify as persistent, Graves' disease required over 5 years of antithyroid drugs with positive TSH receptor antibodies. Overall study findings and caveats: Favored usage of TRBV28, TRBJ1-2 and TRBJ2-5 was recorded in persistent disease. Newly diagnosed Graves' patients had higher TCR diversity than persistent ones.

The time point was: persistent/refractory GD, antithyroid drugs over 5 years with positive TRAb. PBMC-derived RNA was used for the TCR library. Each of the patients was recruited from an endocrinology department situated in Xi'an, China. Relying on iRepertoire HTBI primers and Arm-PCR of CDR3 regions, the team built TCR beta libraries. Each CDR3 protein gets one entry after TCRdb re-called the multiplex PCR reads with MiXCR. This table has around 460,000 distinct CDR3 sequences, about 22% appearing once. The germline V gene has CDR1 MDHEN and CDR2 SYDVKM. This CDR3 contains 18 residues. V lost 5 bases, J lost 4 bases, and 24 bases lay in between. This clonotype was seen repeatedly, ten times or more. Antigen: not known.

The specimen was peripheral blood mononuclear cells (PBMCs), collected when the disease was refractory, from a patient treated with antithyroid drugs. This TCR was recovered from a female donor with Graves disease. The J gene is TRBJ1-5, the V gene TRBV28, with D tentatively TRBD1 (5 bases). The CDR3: CASSGDSGTRNLNQPQHF. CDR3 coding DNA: TGTGCCAGCAGTGGGGACTCGGGAACCCGAAATCTTAATCAGCCCCAGCATTTT.